What follows are 32 T cell receptor beta chains derived from one specimen sequenced in a study of tumor-infiltrating lymphocytes in primary liver carcinoma. TCR beta cDNA was made from 450 to 600 ng total RNA with a constant-region primer. Slightly modified ARM-PCR, run as three nested multiplex PCR rounds, produced the TCR beta libraries. PCR rounds one and two used TRBV1-TRBV30 forward primers with a C-beta reverse primer for around 9 cycles each. Each CDR3 protein gets one entry after TCRdb re-called the multiplex PCR reads with MiXCR. The table shows more than 95,000 distinct CDR3 sequences, with roughly 85% occurring only once. For each extraction, RNA and DNA were obtained together from approximately 20-30 mg of unsorted bulk tissue. Input material: liver tumor tissue from sampling region 3. Documented subset: tumor region T3, left-lateral pole. The receptors come from a middle-aged man with primary liver carcinoma and hepatitis B virus infection.

Regarding this clonotype: This is likely a read error, given that the CDR3 carries no conserved phenylalanine or tryptophan at its end. V usage is TRBV12-3 or TRBV12-4 and J usage is TRBJ2-2; D might be TRBD2 (6 bases). The CDR3 has 16 residues. The CDR3 loop reads CATSFGGMVDAGELFC. In DNA, the CDR3 is TGTGCCACCAGTTTTGGGGGGATGGTGGACGCCGGGGAGCTGTTTTGT.

There are many counts of this clonotype. The CDR3 DNA is TGTGCCAGCAGCCCCGGGGCAGGGGACTGGAATGAGCAGTTCTTC. Translating gives CASSPGAGDWNEQFF. This chain links TRBV28 with TRBJ2-1; perhaps D is TRBD1 or TRBD2 (6 bases each). This CDR3 has 15 residues. The germline V gene encodes CDR1 MDHEN and CDR2 SYDVKM. The V end was cut by 6 bases, the J end by 7 bases, with 19 bases between.

The chain recombines TRBV29-1 with TRBJ1-5, with 8 positions matching TRBD1. This CDR3 spans 14 amino acids. The germline V gene encodes CDR1 SQVTM and CDR2 ANQGSEA. Trimming took 5 bases from V and 2 from J; bases not matched to a gene: 5. The CDR3 sequence: CSVKRTGCNQPQHF. The CDR3 DNA follows: TGCAGCGTTAAACGGACAGGGTGCAATCAGCCCCAGCATTTT. Full variable domain (remainder filled in from reference TRBV29-1 and TRBJ1-5): SAVISQKPSRDICQRGTSLTIQCQVDSQVTMMFWYRQQPGQSLTLIATANQGSEATYESGFVIDKFPISRPNLTFSTLTVSNMSPEDSSIYLCSVKRTGCNQPQHFGDGTRLSIL.

The gene calls are TRBV5-1 and TRBJ2-3; TRBD2 is a possible D gene (5 bases). Looked up from germline, CDR1 is SGHRS and CDR2 is YFSETQ. The CDR3 length is 18 residues. The V and J ends lost 5 bases and 3 bases respectively, with 25 bases between them. The CDR3 sequence: CASRGVAWAPALTDTQYF. CDR3 in DNA: TGCGCCAGCAGGGGAGTAGCGTGGGCTCCAGCGTTGACAGATACGCAGTATTTT.

This clonotype was recorded only once. The junction departs from the called germline gene at one end, perhaps through a read error. The rearrangement joins TRBV5-6 to TRBJ2-1; 8 nucleotides line up with TRBD2. The CDR3 length is 17 residues. Germline V gene sequence: CDR1 SGHDT, CDR2 YYEEEE. The CDR3 DNA follows: TGTGTCAGCAGATTGGTGCCTAGCGGGCCCTCCTACAATGAGCAGTTCTTC. It translates to CVSRLVPSGPSYNEQFF.

V gene TRBV12-3 or TRBV12-4 combines with J gene TRBJ2-1; TRBD2 aligns across 8 bases. The V and J ends lost 9 bases and 12 bases, in that order; junction bases with no gene match: 19. The CDR3 is 15 amino acids. CDR3 coding DNA: TGTGCCAGAAGCCTAGGACTAGCTGGAGGGGTTTGGCAGTTCTTC. Residues: CARSLGLAGGVWQFF.

Remarks on this clonotype: Germline and junction disagree at one end, which may indicate a read error. V gene TRBV6-2 or TRBV6-3 combines with J gene TRBJ2-1; D assignment may be TRBD1 or TRBD2 (6 bases each). The germline gives CDR1 MNHEY, CDR2 SVGEGT. The CDR3 is made up of 13 amino acids. The CDR3 is CASTLEGVGGQFF. The CDR3 DNA is TGTGCTAGCACCCTGGAGGGGGTTGGTGGGCAGTTCTTC.

The V call is TRBV29-1, the J call TRBJ2-5; possibly TRBD1 for D (5 bases). Germline V gene lookup returns CDR1 SQVTM and CDR2 ANQGSEA. The CDR3 extends over 14 amino acids. The V end lost 0 bases, the J end lost 5 bases, and 13 bases lay between the germline ends. The CDR3 reads CSVEDLGQGETQYF. The CDR3 DNA reads TGCAGCGTTGAAGATCTCGGACAAGGGGAGACCCAGTACTTC.

The chain couples TRBV6-5 to TRBJ2-3, with TRBD2 as a possible D gene (6 bases). Per germline, CDR1 MNHEY and CDR2 SVGAGI. The CDR3 is 16 residues long. Trimming removed 8 bases at V and 0 bases at J, with 18 bases between. In nucleotides, the CDR3 is TGTGCCAGCGCCTATCACGGCGGGACGAGCACAGATACGCAGTATTTT. As protein: CASAYHGGTSTDTQYF.

This clonotype has just a few counts. V and J are TRBV29-1 and TRBJ2-3; 10 bases match TRBD2. Germline CDR1 reads SQVTM; CDR2 reads ANQGSEA. J lost 6 bases, V lost 6 bases, and 9 bases had no gene match. The CDR3 has 14 amino acids. This CDR3 reads CSVVRSSGGDTQYF. CDR3 nucleotides: TGCAGCGTGGTTAGGTCTAGCGGGGGCGATACGCAGTATTTT.

Concerning this clonotype: One end of the junction fails to match germline, which may point to a read error. This chain connects TRBV7-9 to TRBJ2-1; D unresolved. From germline, CDR1 is SEHNR and CDR2 FQNEAQ (reference sequence). The CDR3 length is 13 residues. Here the CDR3 DNA reads TGTACCAGCAGCTTAGAGGATTGGGAATGGCAATTCTTC. Protein product: CTSSLEDWEWQFF. Variable domain in full (rest from reference TRBV7-9 and TRBJ2-1): DTGVSQNPRHKITKRGQNVTFRCDPISEHNRLYWYRQTLGQGPEFLTYFQNEAQLEKSRLLSDRFSAERPKGSFSTLEIQRTEQGDSAMYLCTSSLEDWEWQFFGPGTRLTVL.

A remark on this clonotype: Germline is not matched at one junction end, which may reflect a read error. V is TRBV28 and J is TRBJ1-2; D might be TRBD1 (6 bases). Per the germline V gene, CDR1 is MDHEN and CDR2 is SYDVKM. The CDR3 covers 15 residues. CDR3 DNA sequence: TGTGCCAGCAGGTCTCCTGGACAGTGGAGAAATGGCTACGCCTTC. It specifies CASRSPGQWRNGYAF.

Turning to this clonotype: One junction end disagrees with the germline gene, perhaps due to a read error. CDR3 region: CASIMTGTKTQCF. The CDR3 nucleotides are TGTGCCAGCATCATGACAGGGACGAAGACCCAGTGCTTC. The chain has TRBV12-3 or TRBV12-4 and TRBJ2-5, with 7 nucleotides matching TRBD1. CDR3 length: 13 residues.

On this clonotype itself: The junction differs from germline at one of its ends, possibly a read error. The CDR3 loop is CTSSASGRAEDKQFF. The CDR3 nucleotides are TGCACCAGCAGCGCCAGCGGGAGGGCCGAGGATAAGCAGTTCTTC. This chain links TRBV5-1 with TRBJ2-1; 10 bases are a match to TRBD2. The V gene's germline CDR1 is SGHRS and CDR2 YFSETQ. The CDR3 totals 15 residues.

With respect to this clonotype: Here the CDR3 omits its conserved ending phenylalanine or tryptophan, so a read error is the likely source. The V and J genes are TRBV11-2 and TRBJ2-7, with unresolved D. The V gene lost 0 bases and the J gene lost 7 bases, with 13 bases spanning the gap. This CDR3 has 14 residues. Germline V gene data show CDR1 as SGHAT and CDR2 as FQNNGV. The CDR3 DNA sequence: TGTGCCAGCAGCTTAGATCTTGGTGGATGGGAGCAGTACTTG. Translating it yields CASSLDLGGWEQYL.

With respect to this clonotype: The junction does not match germline at one end; this may be a read error. J is TRBJ1-1 and V is TRBV29-1, with TRBD1 as a possible D gene (6 bases). The CDR3 has 12 residues. The germline gives CDR1 SQVTM, CDR2 ANQGSEA. CDR3 in DNA: TGTAGCGTTGAAGGACAGAACATTGAAGCTTTCTTT. This gives the protein CSVEGQNIEAFF. Complete variable domain (other parts from reference TRBV29-1 and TRBJ1-1): SAVISQKPSRDICQRGTSLTIQCQVDSQVTMMFWYRQQPGQSLTLIATANQGSEATYESGFVIDKFPISRPNLTFSTLTVSNMSPEDSSIYLCSVEGQNIEAFFGQGTRLTVV.

As concerns this clonotype: Germline is not matched at one junction end, which may reflect a read error. The chain has TRBV6-1 and TRBJ2-1; TRBD2 might be the D (6 bases). The CDR3 runs to 16 residues. Per the germline V gene, CDR1 is MNHNS and CDR2 is SASEGT. The DNA of the CDR3 is TGTGTCAGCATCCCTTATCTTAGCGGAGGCTACAATGAGCTGTTCTTC. Protein sequence: CVSIPYLSGGYNELFF.

As concerns this clonotype: One junction end does not reproduce the germline sequence, and a read error may be involved. The J gene is TRBJ2-1, the V gene TRBV29-1; D is perhaps TRBD1 or TRBD2 (7 bases each). The CDR3 is 12 residues long. Germline CDR1 and CDR2: SQVTM and ANQGSEA. The CDR3 DNA sequence: TGCAGCGCTGAAGGGGCAGGGGGGGCGCAGTTCTTC. This codes for CSAEGAGGAQFF.

Concerning this clonotype: No conserved phenylalanine or tryptophan ends this CDR3, so it is likely a read error. The rearrangement uses TRBV15 and TRBJ2-7; TRBD1 agrees at 12 bases. V shed 3 bases and J 10 bases; nucleotides not matched to a gene: 7. The CDR3 has 14 residues. Germline V gene sequence: CDR1 LNHNV, CDR2 YYDKDF (reference sequence). In nucleotides, the CDR3 is TGTGCCACCAGCAGGGGACAGGGGGCGCGGGACCAGTACCTC. It is translated as CATSRGQGARDQYL.

A note on this clonotype: Its ends do not fully match the called genes, so a read error is possible. The chain has TRBV5-6 and TRBJ2-1; D remains ambiguous. The V gene's germline CDR1 is SGHDT and CDR2 YYEEEE. The CDR3 runs 18 residues. The CDR3 bases are TGTGCCAGCAGCTCCCTACTTAGCAGTTCAAGCTCCTATAATGAGCAGTTCTTC. Its protein product is CASSSLLSSSSSYNEQFF.

This clonotype was recorded a few times. One end of the junction does not line up with germline, which may come from a read error. The chain links TRBV12-3 or TRBV12-4 to TRBJ1-1; D perhaps matches TRBD1 (5 bases). The CDR3 runs 15 residues. The CDR3 is CASSSRTRGRTEAFF. The CDR3 DNA is TGTGCCAGCAGTTCCCGGACAAGGGGCAGAACTGAAGCATTCTTT.

This rearrangement joins TRBV7-2 to TRBJ2-3, with 7 positions matching TRBD1. The CDR3 sequence is 16 residues long. CDR1 is SGHTA, CDR2 FQGNSA, per germline. Trimming cost V 2 bases and J 1 base; bases outside gene matches: 6. CDR3 DNA: TGTGCCAGCAGCTTATTCGGACAGGCCGGCACAGATACGCAGTATTTT. It codes for CASSLFGQAGTDTQYF. Full variable domain (missing parts from reference TRBV7-2 and TRBJ2-3): GAGVSQSPSNKVTEKGKDVELRCDPISGHTALYWYRQSLGQGLEFLIYFQGNSAPDKSGLPSDRFSAERTGGSVSTLTIQRTQQEDSAVYLCASSLFGQAGTDTQYFGPGTRLTVL.

V is TRBV6-6 and J is TRBJ1-1; 7 bases agree with TRBD1. Germline lookup yields CDR1 MNHNY and CDR2 SVGAGI (reference sequence). The CDR3 has 16 residues. Unmatched junction bases numbered 12, after V lost 2 bases and J lost 6 bases. CDR3 in amino acids: CASSYAPGTDGPEAFF. CDR3 coding DNA: TGTGCCAGCAGTTACGCCCCCGGGACAGATGGACCTGAAGCTTTCTTT.

Remarks on this clonotype: Relative to the germline gene, one junction end is altered; a read error may explain this. The chain recombines TRBV4-1 with TRBJ1-2, with a possible D match to TRBD1 (6 bases). Germline V gives CDR1 MGHRA, CDR2 YSYEKL. The CDR3 totals 15 residues. The CDR3 loop reads CANSQEGLGARGYTF. The CDR3 nucleotides read TGCGCCAACAGCCAGGAGGGACTGGGGGCGCGGGGCTACACATTC.

Notes on this clonotype: A read error may produce the germline difference seen at one junction end. The chain couples TRBV6-5 to TRBJ1-2; D is unresolved. The CDR3 runs to 14 residues. Germline CDR1 and CDR2: MNHEY and SVGAGI. The DNA of the CDR3 is TGTGCCAGTAGTCTGAACCCAGCTAACTATTGCTACACCTTC. Its translation: CASSLNPANYCYTF.

Points on this clonotype: The CDR3 does not close with the conserved phenylalanine or tryptophan, likely indicating a read error. This chain joins TRBV6-6 and TRBJ1-6, with TRBD1 matching over 8 bases. V shed 5 bases and J 7 bases; nucleotides not matched to a gene: 7. The CDR3 is 15 amino acids. Germline V lookup: CDR1 MNHNY, CDR2 SVGAGI (reference sequence). Here the CDR3 DNA reads TGTGCCAGCAGTCTCAGGACAGGGCGCAATTCACCCCTCCACTAT. Its protein product is CASSLRTGRNSPLHY.

Details on this clonotype: At one of its ends the junction is not consistent with the germline gene, which may arise from a read error. The gene calls are TRBV29-1 and TRBJ2-7; TRBD1 aligns across 7 bases. Germline values: CDR1 SQVTM, CDR2 ANQGSEA. The CDR3 sequence is 14 residues long. In nucleotides, the CDR3 is TGCCGCGTACAAGTTATAGGGGGCGAGGGTGAGCAGTACTTC. Translation: CRVQVIGGEGEQYF.

The DNA for the CDR3 is TGCGCCAGCAACCCGGCAGGGGCTATGGGGACCAACGTCCTGACTTTC. It is translated as CASNPAGAMGTNVLTF. The chain couples TRBV5-1 to TRBJ2-6; the D gene is possibly TRBD1 (6 bases). The CDR3 runs 16 residues. The V end was cut by 6 bases, the J end by 8 bases, with 21 bases between. Looked up from germline, CDR1 is SGHRS and CDR2 is YFSETQ.

Note on this clonotype: A read error is possible here, since a much larger clone lies one base away. The chain employs TRBV24-1 and TRBJ2-1, with 9 bases identical to TRBD2. This CDR3 is 16 amino acids long. CDR1 is KGHDR and CDR2 is SFDVKD in the germline V gene. DNA of the CDR3: TGTGCCACCAGTGACGTTAGCGGGAGCTCCTACAATGAGCTGTTCTTC. Translated, it gives CATSDVSGSSYNELFF.

Notes on this clonotype: At one boundary the junction diverges from the germline segment, which might be a read error. This CDR3 reads CTSSFLKDYSYTF. The CDR3 region has the DNA TGCACCAGCAGTTTCCTAAAGGATTATAGCTACACCTTC. The chain is built from TRBV10-2 and TRBJ1-2; D uncertain. CDR3 length equals 13 residues. Germline assignment: CDR1 WSHSY and CDR2 SAAADI.

A remark on this clonotype: A read error may produce the germline difference seen at one junction end. This chain links TRBV29-1 with TRBJ2-2; 7 bases are shared with TRBD2. CDR1 is SQVTM, CDR2 ANQGSEA, per germline. The CDR3 sequence is 15 residues long. This CDR3 reads CSVETSAANTGELFF. DNA of the CDR3: TGCAGCGTTGAAACTAGCGCGGCGAACACCGGGGAGCTATTTTTT.

Worth noting for this clonotype: One end of the junction does not line up with germline, which may come from a read error. DNA of the CDR3: TGTGCCAGCAGCTTAGACGTCTCAAACAATGAGCATTTCTTC. This encodes CASSLDVSNNEHFF. The rearrangement joins TRBV11-3 to TRBJ2-1; no clear D. The length of the CDR3 is 14 residues. From germline, CDR1 is SGHNT and CDR2 YENEEA. Supplemented by reference TRBV11-3 and TRBJ2-1, the full variable domain reads EAGVVQSPRYKIIEKKQPVAFWCNPISGHNTLYWYLQNLGQGPELLIRYENEEAVDDSQLPKDRFSAERLKGVDSTLKIQPAELGDSAVYLCASSLDVSNNEHFFGPGTRLTVL.